This TCR beta chain was retrieved from a study of OX40 agonist ivuxolimab in advanced cancers. Study-wide results and limits: CD8+ T cells averaged more expanded clones than CD4+. At 0.1 to 3.0 mg/kg, CD4+ and CD8+ blood T cells expanded clonally by week 6.

Of note for this clone: Antigen specificity is unknown. Sequence at one end of the junction differs from germline and may be a read error.

The germline gives CDR1 SNHLY, CDR2 FYNNEI. The CDR3 is made up of 16 amino acids. Profiled with immunoSEQ multiplex PCR; TCRdb holds only in-frame clones, not every one. The table lists around 25,000 clones, around 82% of them singletons. The chain links TRBV2 to TRBJ2-3, with D possibly TRBD1 on 5 matching bases. The origin of this receptor is an adult with an advanced solid tumor such as melanoma, head and neck, liver or kidney cancer. The sequenced sample was CD4+ or CD8+ T cells sorted from blood, obtained in a trial of the OX40 agonist ivuxolimab. CDR3 sequence: CASSHPLTGSTGTQYF. The CDR3 DNA is TGTGCCAGCAGCCATCCTCTGACGGGCAGCACAGGTACGCAGTATTTT.